Listed here are 20 T cell receptor beta chains from one sample, sequenced in a study of blood T cell repertoires in COVID-19. The data were produced by immunoSEQ multiplex PCR, yet TCRdb's version contains in-frame clones alone and is incomplete. The sample includes 90,000 to 110,000 clones, about 79% of them seen just once. The sequencing input was peripheral blood. The receptors here all came from a woman older than 75 with active or convalescent COVID-19.

The DNA of the CDR3 is TGTGCCAGCAGTTCCCTTTTGGGCGTGGAGACCCAGTACTTC. Translation: CASSSLLGVETQYF. The J gene is TRBJ2-5, the V gene TRBV27; no reliable D call. Trimming removed 4 bases from V and 5 bases from J, with 14 bases in between. This CDR3 comprises 14 residues. The V gene's germline CDR1 is MNHEY and CDR2 SMNVEV (reference sequence).

This chain uses TRBV30 with TRBJ2-1; TRBD2 matches 12 bases. Looked up from germline, CDR1 is GTSNPN and CDR2 is SVGIG (reference sequence). CDR3 length: 17 residues. Unmatched junction bases numbered 14, after V lost 5 bases and J lost 6 bases. CDR3 sequence reads: CAWSAGGGLAGGNEQFF. CDR3 nucleotides: TGTGCCTGGTCCGCGGGGGGGGGACTAGCGGGTGGCAATGAGCAGTTCTTC. Using reference TRBV30 and TRBJ2-1 for the parts outside the CDR3, the full variable domain is SQTIHQWPATLVQPVGSPLSLECTVEGTSNPNLYWYRQAAGRGLQLLFYSVGIGQISSEVPQNLSASRPQDRQFILSSKKLLLSDSGFYLCAWSAGGGLAGGNEQFFGPGTRLTVL.

J is TRBJ2-3 and V is TRBV20-1, with no clear D. Trimming removed 3 bases at V and 6 bases at J, with 10 bases between. CDR1 DFQATT and CDR2 SNEGSKA come from the germline V gene (reference sequence). The CDR3 totals 12 residues. This CDR3 is CSASSRPDTQYF. The CDR3 nucleotides read TGCAGTGCTAGTTCTAGACCGGATACGCAGTATTTT.

V is TRBV19 and J is TRBJ1-6; 7 positions agree with TRBD1. This CDR3 is built from 13 residues. Germline CDR1 LNHDA, CDR2 SQIVND (reference sequence). V shed 4 bases, J shed 10 bases, and the junction held 4 bases outside the gene matches. CDR3 DNA: TGTGCCAGTAGTACGACAGGGAGATCACCCCTCCACTTT. Translating it yields CASSTTGRSPLHF.

The V and J genes are TRBV28 and TRBJ2-7, with 9 bases identical to TRBD2. Germline V lookup: CDR1 MDHEN, CDR2 SYDVKM. CDR3 length equals 17 residues. V was clipped by 8 bases and J by 4 bases; unmatched bases: 18. The CDR3 protein is CASVVGAGGPFTYEQYF. The CDR3 DNA sequence: TGTGCCAGCGTTGTGGGGGCGGGAGGGCCTTTCACATACGAGCAGTACTTC.

The chain carries TRBV3-1 (or the pseudogene TRBV3-2) and TRBJ2-3; 7 nucleotides line up with TRBD1. Germline-derived CDR1 and CDR2 are LGHDT and YNNKEL (reference sequence). V dropped 1 base and J dropped 1; count of bases not matched to a gene: 2. The CDR3 has 15 amino acids. CDR3 protein: CASSQGGTGTDTQYF. CDR3 nucleotides: TGTGCCAGCAGCCAAGGTGGGACAGGCACAGATACGCAGTATTTT.

In its sample, this clone was seen a few times. J is TRBJ2-7 and V is TRBV6-5; 10 nucleotides match TRBD2. Germline CDR1 and CDR2: MNHEY and SVGAGI. CDR3 length equals 13 residues. Losses at the gene ends were 6 bases for V and 3 bases for J; bases not matched to a gene: 2. CDR3 coding DNA: TGTGCCAGCAGCCGGACTAGCGGCTACGAGCAGTACTTC. Its translation is CASSRTSGYEQYF.

There are a few counts of this clone. The chain is built from TRBV2 and TRBJ2-1, with 10 bases aligning to TRBD1. CDR1 and CDR2 (germline): SNHLY, FYNNEI. CDR3 size: 14 residues. V shed 6 bases and J 6 bases; nucleotides not matched to a gene: 5. DNA of the CDR3: TGTGCCAGCAGCGGGACAGGGGTGGTCAATGAGCAGTTCTTC. Translating gives CASSGTGVVNEQFF. The entire variable domain, with the rest obtained from reference TRBV2 and TRBJ2-1, is as follows: EPEVTQTPSHQVTQMGQEVILRCVPISNHLYFYWYRQILGQKVEFLVSFYNNEISEKSEIFDDQFSVERPDGSNFTLKIRSTKLEDSAMYFCASSGTGVVNEQFFGPGTRLTVL.

About this clone itself: One end of the junction is discordant with germline, which a read error may explain. The rearrangement joins TRBV7-7 to TRBJ2-2, with 9 nucleotides matching TRBD1. The CDR3 has 15 residues. Germline CDR1 and CDR2: SSHAT and FNYEAQ (reference sequence). DNA for the CDR3: TGTGCTAGCAGCCCAGGGACAGGGATCACCGGGGAGCTGTTTTTT. It codes for CASSPGTGITGELFF.

The chain is built from TRBV6-1 and TRBJ1-5, with D perhaps matching TRBD1 (6 bases). Germline assignment: CDR1 MNHNS and CDR2 SASEGT. V was pared by 1 base and J by 7 bases, with 17 bases between. CDR3 size: 16 residues. The CDR3 is CASSEGTSGGAQPQHF. CDR3 sequence (DNA): TGTGCCAGCAGTGAAGGAACGAGTGGGGGCGCGCAGCCCCAGCATTTT.

The rearrangement links TRBV2 to TRBJ1-4; possibly TRBD1 for D (6 bases). Trimming stripped 1 base from V and 8 bases from J, with 11 bases between. Germline lookup yields CDR1 SNHLY and CDR2 FYNNEI. There are 14 residues in the CDR3. The CDR3 here is CASSEDRVGEKLFF. The CDR3 DNA reads as TGTGCCAGCAGTGAAGACAGGGTAGGGGAAAAACTGTTTTTT.

As DNA, the CDR3 is TGTGCCAGCAGCTCCTCTCCCAGGCCCTCCTACGAGCAGTACTTC. Translating it yields CASSSSPRPSYEQYF. The chain is built from TRBV7-2 and TRBJ2-7; D is undetermined. Trimming left V 4 bases short and J 0 bases short, with 13 bases between. The germline CDR1 and CDR2 sequences are SGHTA and FQGNSA. The CDR3 has 15 amino acids.

This rearrangement joins TRBV18 to TRBJ2-2, with 8 positions matching TRBD2. From germline, CDR1 is KGHSH and CDR2 LQKENI. CDR3 size: 15 residues. Losses at the gene ends were 3 bases for V and 7 bases for J; bases not matched to a gene: 7. The CDR3, as DNA: TGTGCCAGCTCACCGAGGGGAGCGGGAGTCGGGGAGCTGTTTTTT. Translating gives CASSPRGAGVGELFF.

The rearrangement uses TRBV9 and TRBJ1-1; D is ambiguous. Trimming pared 0 bases from V and 1 base from J, leaving 4 bases between. CDR1 is SGDLS, CDR2 YYNGEE, per germline. The CDR3 sequence is 13 residues long. The CDR3 protein is CASSVDWNTEAFF. As DNA, the CDR3 is TGTGCCAGCAGCGTAGACTGGAACACTGAAGCTTTCTTT.

This chain connects TRBV9 to TRBJ1-2; 8 positions agree with TRBD1. Germline V gives CDR1 SGDLS, CDR2 YYNGEE. V shed 0 bases and J 8 bases; nucleotides not matched to a gene: 6. The CDR3 sequence is 14 residues long. In nucleotides, the CDR3 is TGTGCCAGCAGCGTAGGTGGACAGGGCTACGGCTACACCTTC. This codes for CASSVGGQGYGYTF.

This chain connects TRBV2 to TRBJ1-2, with TRBD1 matching over 8 bases. V shed 5 bases, J shed 7 bases, and the junction held 6 bases outside the gene matches. Germline V gene sequence: CDR1 SNHLY, CDR2 FYNNEI. This CDR3 is 13 amino acids long. The CDR3 region is CASSMDRAGGYTF. The CDR3 DNA sequence: TGTGCCAGCAGTATGGACAGGGCGGGTGGCTACACCTTC.

The chain joins TRBV5-6 to TRBJ2-5; 10 bases agree with TRBD2. The V and J ends lost 2 bases and 5 bases, in that order; junction bases with no gene match: 3. The CDR3 has 14 amino acids. Per the germline V gene, CDR1 is SGHDT and CDR2 is YYEEEE. The CDR3, as DNA: TGTGCCAGCAGCTTAGCGGGAGGGGGGGAGACCCAGTACTTC. Protein sequence: CASSLAGGGETQYF.

This chain uses TRBV19 with TRBJ2-7; TRBD1 aligns across 8 bases. The CDR3 contains 15 residues. Germline CDR1 is LNHDA and CDR2 is SQIVND (reference sequence). With 2 bases clipped from V and 2 bases from J, the junction kept 5 bases outside the gene matches. DNA for the CDR3: TGTGCCAGTAGTATACAGGGGGCCCTAACCTACGAGCAGTACTTC. Protein product: CASSIQGALTYEQYF.

The chain is built from TRBV7-3 and TRBJ2-2; a possible D gene is TRBD1 (5 bases). CDR1 is SGHTA, CDR2 FQGTGA, per germline. V lost 6 bases to trimming and J lost 1 base, with 9 bases between them. The CDR3 contains 14 residues. The CDR3 sequence: CASRSGWNTGELFF. CDR3 in DNA: TGTGCCAGCAGATCAGGGTGGAACACCGGGGAGCTGTTTTTT.

The chain employs TRBV28 and TRBJ1-2; D unresolved. Germline CDR1 MDHEN, CDR2 SYDVKM. The CDR3 has 11 amino acids. V shed 7 bases and J shed 4 bases, with 7 bases lying between them. The CDR3: CASIGGYGYTF. The CDR3 region has the DNA TGTGCCAGCATCGGTGGCTATGGCTACACCTTC.